This paragraph covers one T cell receptor (beta chain) sequence. Its cognate antigen is unknown. Within the sample, other DNA sequences also encode this same CDR3. Germline V gene lookup returns CDR1 GTSNPN and CDR2 SVGIG (reference sequence). V lost 2 bases to trimming and J lost 2 bases, with 7 bases between them. This CDR3 has 13 residues. 60 Vbeta and 13 Jbeta primers were used in PCR. The protocol was immunoSEQ multiplex PCR, while the TCRdb copy is restricted to in-frame clones and leaves out a portion. The table lists some 100,000 clones, more than 80% of them singletons. This sample stems from a study of cytomegalovirus exposure and HLA in healthy donors. Study outcomes and limitations: Trimming of TCR beta V- and J-genes showed a link, identified in a later analysis, to a missense DCLRE1C variant. Most TCR sequences were rare, but some public TCRs occurred in many donors. It emerged from a later analysis that several of the most significant clusters appeared to be linked to common viral pathogens.

Sequenced sample: PBMCs. The chain combines TRBV30 with TRBJ1-5; tentative D call: TRBD1 (5 bases). This clonotype was obtained from a man aged 25-45 years in good health and CMV-seronegative. The CDR3 nucleotides are TGTGCCTGGAGTACAGGAGGCAATCAGCCCCAGCATTTT. Its translation: CAWSTGGNQPQHF.